This T cell receptor beta chain was identified in a study of blood T cell repertoires in COVID-19. Study background: Acute-phase and convalescent COVID-19 samples originated in the United States, Italy and Spain.

Some clones are missing from TCRdb's copy, which holds only in-frame ones; the method was immunoSEQ multiplex PCR. The table records 210,000 or so clones, about 84% of them present only once. CDR1 is LNHDA, CDR2 SQIVND, per germline (reference sequence). The CDR3 loop spans 14 amino acids. V lost 4 bases and J 6 bases, leaving 12 bases between the germline ends. Patients at the Seattle site were enrolled during active infection and followed longitudinally. Specimen: peripheral blood. This sequence was found in a woman aged 80 or older with COVID-19, enrolled during active disease. The V call is TRBV19, the J call TRBJ2-2, with a possible D match to TRBD1 (5 bases). Written as DNA, the CDR3 is TGTGCCAGTAGTAGACGCAGGGTGGCCGGGGAGCTGTTTTTT. As protein: CASSRRRVAGELFF.